This TCR beta chain is drawn from a study of PD-1 blockade in classical Hodgkin lymphoma. Study summary: Patients in the cohort were put on intravenous nivolumab, 3 mg/kg every 2 weeks.

Study-wide results and limits: Factors driving the repertoire differences, possibly disease activity or prior therapy, remain undefined. Reported findings placed baseline TCR diversity lower in newly diagnosed patients (compared with healthy donors). The study found complete responders had baseline diversity similar to newly diagnosed patients.

Sequencing was performed with immunoSEQ multiplex PCR; in TCRdb, only in-frame clones are kept and a portion is missing. The sample yields 10,000 or so clones, approximately 74% seen once. The time point was: cycle 4 day 1 (C4D1), after more than five weeks of nivolumab. In every patient, relapse followed autologous stem cell transplantation, while exposure to brentuximab vedotin differed. The CD8+ T cells came from thawed PBMCs through magnetic negative selection. V lost 6 bases, J lost 6 bases, and 8 bases lay in between. The germline V gene encodes CDR1 SEHNR and CDR2 FQNEAQ (reference sequence). The CDR3 extends over 11 amino acids. Comment on this clone: The antigen is not known.

This TCR derives from a human donor with classical Hodgkin lymphoma. Source: CD8+ T cells from blood, taken before the fourth cycle of nivolumab. The V call is TRBV7-9, the J call TRBJ1-1; the D gene is possibly TRBD1 (5 bases). CDR3 sequence: CASRQGAEAFF. The CDR3 DNA is TGTGCCAGCAGGCAAGGGGCTGAAGCTTTCTTT. Full variable domain (rest looked up from reference TRBV7-9 and TRBJ1-1): DTGVSQNPRHKITKRGQNVTFRCDPISEHNRLYWYRQTLGQGPEFLTYFQNEAQLEKSRLLSDRFSAERPKGSFSTLEIQRTEQGDSAMYLCASRQGAEAFFGQGTRLTVV.